The 5 T cell receptor beta chains below come from one sample, sequenced in a study of CXCR3-negative and CXCR3-positive naive CD8 T cells. Findings of the study overall: A higher hydrophobicity marked the TRB CDR3s of CXCR3-positive naive cells versus CXCR3-negative naive cells.

Antigens of these TCRs are unknown. The libraries of TRB cDNA were prepared using 5' RACE with UMI labels. For each CDR3 protein, TCRdb gives one entry from its re-call of the 5' RACE reads, without DNA. Seen in this sample are about 120,000 distinct CDR3 sequences; the ten most common clones hold around 0.54%. Sequencing input: naive CXCR3+ CD8+ T cells from blood. Subset denoted: CD45RO-CCR7+CD27+CD95- naive CD8+ T cells expressing CXCR3 (TNR3+). The receptors derive from a human donor in good health. Some clones in this sample may be carry-over from other donors' samples.

J is TRBJ2-5 and V is TRBV7-9; TCRdb lists TRBD1, though no DNA is available to test this call. CDR1 SEHNR and CDR2 FQNEAQ come from the germline V gene (reference sequence). The CDR3 is made up of 16 amino acids. CDR3 amino acids: CASSLPSGGYQETQYF.

The chain is built from TRBV6-5 and TRBJ2-1; absent DNA, TCRdb's TRBD1 call cannot be checked. CDR3 length: 15 residues. Germline V gene lookup returns CDR1 MNHEY and CDR2 SVGAGI. This CDR3 is CASRGGGLSYNEQFF.

This sequence joins TRBV7-9 and TRBJ1-1; the TCRdb call, TRBD1, lacks DNA for checking. The germline V gene has CDR1 SEHNR and CDR2 FQNEAQ (reference sequence). The CDR3 covers 16 residues. The CDR3 sequence: CASSPGQGEVNTEAFF.

V gene TRBV29-1 combines with J gene TRBJ2-5; the TCRdb D gene call, TRBD1, has no DNA to confirm it. The germline V gene encodes CDR1 SQVTM and CDR2 ANQGSEA. The CDR3 extends over 15 amino acids. CDR3 loop: CSVEEPLESGETQYF.

The rearrangement links TRBV7-9 to TRBJ1-6; TCRdb gives TRBD1 as the D gene, but with no DNA this cannot be confirmed. This CDR3 has 17 residues. Per the germline V gene, CDR1 is SEHNR and CDR2 is FQNEAQ (reference sequence). The CDR3 loop is CASSSPFPGADNSPLHF.